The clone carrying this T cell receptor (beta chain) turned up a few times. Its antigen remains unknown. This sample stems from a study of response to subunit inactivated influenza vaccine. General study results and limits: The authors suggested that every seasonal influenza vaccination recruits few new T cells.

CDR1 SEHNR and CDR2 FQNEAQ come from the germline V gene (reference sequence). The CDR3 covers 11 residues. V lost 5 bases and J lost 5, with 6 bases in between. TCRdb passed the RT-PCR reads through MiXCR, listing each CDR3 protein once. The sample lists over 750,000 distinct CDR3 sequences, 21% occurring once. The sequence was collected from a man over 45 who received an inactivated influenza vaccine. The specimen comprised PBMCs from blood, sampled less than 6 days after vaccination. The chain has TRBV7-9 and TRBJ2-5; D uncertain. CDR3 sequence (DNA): TGTGCCAGCAGCATTGCGGAGACCCAGTACTTC. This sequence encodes CASSIAETQYF.